A selection of T cell receptor beta chains follows, all from one sample in a study of cytomegalovirus exposure and HLA in healthy donors. Sequencing was performed with immunoSEQ multiplex PCR; in TCRdb, only in-frame clones are kept and a portion is missing. Its table lists about 39,000 clones. Sequenced input: PBMCs. Receptors were obtained from a male donor in good health and CMV-seronegative. Each CDR3 is given with its conserved first and last residue. Each record gives: J gene, CDR3 length, V gene, CDR3 protein.

j_gene: TRBJ2-4
len: 13
v_gene: TRBV15
CDR3aa: CATSTIDRGIQYF

j_gene: TRBJ2-7
len: 16
v_gene: TRBV7-9
CDR3aa: CASSLGAVSSAYEQYF

j_gene: TRBJ2-3
len: 14
v_gene: TRBV5-5
CDR3aa: CASSFAGLAGRRYF

j_gene: TRBJ1-1
len: 16
v_gene: TRBV18
CDR3aa: CASSTYTGRANTEAFF

j_gene: TRBJ1-1
len: 15
v_gene: TRBV7-9
CDR3aa: CASSLEFGLNTEAFF

j_gene: TRBJ2-3
len: 17
v_gene: TRBV4-1
CDR3aa: CASRPRELGPGTDTQYF

j_gene: TRBJ1-1
len: 17
v_gene: TRBV15
CDR3aa: CATSRDRTGVDGTEAFF

j_gene: TRBJ1-2
len: 14
v_gene: TRBV6-1
CDR3aa: CASREDSWGYGYTF

j_gene: TRBJ2-7
len: 12
v_gene: TRBV29-1
CDR3aa: CSARGSALEQYF

j_gene: TRBJ1-1
len: 14
v_gene: TRBV7-2
CDR3aa: CASSSGQLNTEAFF

j_gene: TRBJ1-1
len: 19
v_gene: TRBV18
CDR3aa: CASSPTRRGGGPWNTEAFF

j_gene: TRBJ1-5
len: 15
v_gene: TRBV6-5
CDR3aa: CASSPVGRGNQPQHF

j_gene: TRBJ1-6
len: 15
v_gene: TRBV6-5
CDR3aa: CASRTGTGVNSPLHF

j_gene: TRBJ2-1
len: 14
v_gene: TRBV6-5
CDR3aa: CASSTRGPYNEQFF

j_gene: TRBJ1-3
len: 15
v_gene: TRBV7-8
CDR3aa: CASSSGILSGNTIYF

j_gene: TRBJ2-3
len: 15
v_gene: TRBV5-6
CDR3aa: CASSRDRVRTDTQYF

j_gene: TRBJ1-4
len: 16
v_gene: TRBV7-9
CDR3aa: CASSLASGGLWEKLFF

j_gene: TRBJ2-1
len: 13
v_gene: TRBV5-1
CDR3aa: CASRLDRGNEQFF

j_gene: TRBJ1-4
len: 16
v_gene: TRBV5-4
CDR3aa: CASSLALGQGDEKLFF

j_gene: TRBJ2-6
len: 19
v_gene: TRBV18
CDR3aa: CASSLMGHFPPSGANVLTF

j_gene: TRBJ1-2
len: 14
v_gene: TRBV28
CDR3aa: CASSLWQGSYGYTF

j_gene: TRBJ1-2
len: 14
v_gene: TRBV9
CDR3aa: CASSVAEQGYGYTF

j_gene: TRBJ1-5
len: 15
v_gene: TRBV19
CDR3aa: CASRDRGYSNQPQHF

j_gene: TRBJ2-2
len: 13
v_gene: TRBV6-6
CDR3aa: CASSYYPAGELFF

j_gene: TRBJ1-1
len: 11
v_gene: TRBV29-1
CDR3aa: CSVGANTEAFF

j_gene: TRBJ1-2
len: 16
v_gene: TRBV4-1
CDR3aa: CASSQEEQGGNYGYTF

j_gene: TRBJ1-2
len: 13
v_gene: TRBV2
CDR3aa: CASSQDRGRGCTF

j_gene: TRBJ2-7
len: 18
v_gene: TRBV5-1
CDR3aa: CASSLALIGRSGDYEQYF

j_gene: TRBJ2-3
len: 15
v_gene: TRBV4-2
CDR3aa: CASSQVSGDTDTQYF

j_gene: TRBJ2-6
len: 18
v_gene: TRBV11-2
CDR3aa: CASRQLQGGSSGANVLTF

j_gene: TRBJ2-2
len: 14
v_gene: TRBV2
CDR3aa: CASSTGIDTGELFF

j_gene: TRBJ1-2
len: 13
v_gene: TRBV4-1
CDR3aa: CASSQPGGYGYTF

j_gene: TRBJ2-5
len: 16
v_gene: TRBV4-2
CDR3aa: CASSQGSRGGQETQYF

j_gene: TRBJ1-1
len: 14
v_gene: TRBV18
CDR3aa: CASSPVARNTEAFF

j_gene: TRBJ2-7
len: 14
v_gene: TRBV4-2
CDR3aa: CASSQARTSREQYF

j_gene: TRBJ2-5
len: 15
v_gene: TRBV7-2
CDR3aa: CASSLAVAGVREQYF

j_gene: TRBJ2-7
len: 13
v_gene: TRBV6-1
CDR3aa: CASTVDSNYEQYF

j_gene: TRBJ1-5
len: 19
v_gene: TRBV7-9
CDR3aa: CASSLAGQGPSLGNQPQHF

j_gene: TRBJ1-1
len: 17
v_gene: TRBV2
CDR3aa: CASSGELGLGMNTEAFF

j_gene: TRBJ2-7
len: 12
v_gene: TRBV7-9
CDR3aa: CASSLFIYEQYF

j_gene: TRBJ2-7
len: 11
v_gene: TRBV28
CDR3aa: CASSLSDEQYF

j_gene: TRBJ1-6
len: 13
v_gene: TRBV18
CDR3aa: CASQGQGNSPLHF

j_gene: TRBJ2-2
len: 14
v_gene: TRBV2
CDR3aa: CASSLTGYTGELFF

j_gene: TRBJ1-6
len: 16
v_gene: TRBV30
CDR3aa: CAWRREGFMDNSPLHF

j_gene: TRBJ2-5
len: 15
v_gene: TRBV5-1
CDR3aa: CASSSWDREGETQYF

j_gene: TRBJ1-4
len: 13
v_gene: TRBV18
CDR3aa: CASSPRANEKLFF

j_gene: TRBJ2-1
len: 15
v_gene: TRBV6-4
CDR3aa: CASSQRAGEPRRQFF

j_gene: TRBJ2-7
len: 17
v_gene: TRBV5-1
CDR3aa: CASSLLMGPRGRNEQYF

j_gene: TRBJ2-7
len: 12
v_gene: TRBV14
CDR3aa: CASSQGSDEQYF

j_gene: TRBJ1-3
len: 16
v_gene: TRBV7-2
CDR3aa: CASSSSGTAPGNTIYF

j_gene: TRBJ1-2
len: 15
v_gene: TRBV4-1
CDR3aa: CASSHPTGAWGGYTF

j_gene: TRBJ2-7
len: 16
v_gene: TRBV7-9
CDR3aa: CASSLVAAAGLTEQYF

j_gene: TRBJ2-2
len: 16
v_gene: TRBV6-6
CDR3aa: CASSYGLQPYTGELFF

j_gene: TRBJ1-1
len: 15
v_gene: TRBV5-4
CDR3aa: CASSSQTNPNTEAFF

j_gene: TRBJ2-1
len: 15
v_gene: TRBV5-6
CDR3aa: CASSGDRDAYNEQFF

j_gene: TRBJ1-6
len: 15
v_gene: TRBV7-8
CDR3aa: CASSLSQGLNSPLHF

j_gene: TRBJ2-1
len: 15
v_gene: TRBV4-1
CDR3aa: CASSQKTETHNEQFF

j_gene: TRBJ1-1
len: 14
v_gene: TRBV7-9
CDR3aa: CASSIRQGNTEAFF

j_gene: TRBJ2-5
len: 15
v_gene: TRBV9
CDR3aa: CASSVALGGAETQYF

j_gene: TRBJ1-5
len: 14
v_gene: TRBV23-1
CDR3aa: CASSLTGSHQPQHF